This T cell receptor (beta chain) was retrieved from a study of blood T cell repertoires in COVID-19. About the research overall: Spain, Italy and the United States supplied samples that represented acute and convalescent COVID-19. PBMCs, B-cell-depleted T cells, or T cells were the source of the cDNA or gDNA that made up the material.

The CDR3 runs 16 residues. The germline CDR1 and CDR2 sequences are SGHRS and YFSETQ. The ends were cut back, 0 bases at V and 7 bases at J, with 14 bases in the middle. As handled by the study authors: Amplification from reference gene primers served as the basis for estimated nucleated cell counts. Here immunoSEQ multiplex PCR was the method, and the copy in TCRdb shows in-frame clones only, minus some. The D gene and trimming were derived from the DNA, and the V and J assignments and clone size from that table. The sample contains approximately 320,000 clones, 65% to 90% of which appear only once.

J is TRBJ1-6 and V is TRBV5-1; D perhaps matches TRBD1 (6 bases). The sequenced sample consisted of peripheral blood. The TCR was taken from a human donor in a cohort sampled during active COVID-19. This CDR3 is CASSLESRGSNSPLHF. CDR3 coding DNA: TGCGCCAGCAGCTTGGAATCAAGGGGGTCGAATTCACCCCTCCACTTT.